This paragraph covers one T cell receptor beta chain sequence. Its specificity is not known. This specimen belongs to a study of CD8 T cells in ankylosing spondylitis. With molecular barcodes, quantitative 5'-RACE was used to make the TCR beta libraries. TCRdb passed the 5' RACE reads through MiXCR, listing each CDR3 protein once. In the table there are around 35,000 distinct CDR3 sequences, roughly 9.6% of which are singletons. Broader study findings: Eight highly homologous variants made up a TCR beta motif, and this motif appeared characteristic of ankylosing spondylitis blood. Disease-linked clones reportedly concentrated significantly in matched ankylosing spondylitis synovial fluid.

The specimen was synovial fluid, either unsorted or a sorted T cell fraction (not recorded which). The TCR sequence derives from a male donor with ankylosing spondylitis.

CDR3 in amino acids: CASSLERRGPEDGEKLFF. DNA for the CDR3: TGCGCCAGCAGCTTGGAACGTCGGGGGCCCGAGGATGGTGAAAAACTGTTTTTT. J is TRBJ1-4 and V is TRBV5-1, with a tentative D call TRBD1 (6 bases). Germline CDR1 is SGHRS and CDR2 is YFSETQ. This CDR3 is 18 amino acids long. V lost 0 bases, J lost 7 bases, and 22 bases lay in between. The full variable domain, rest sourced from reference TRBV5-1 and TRBJ1-4, is KAGVTQTPRYLIKTRGQQVTLSCSPISGHRSVSWYQQTPGQGLQFLFEYFSETQRNKGNFPGRFSGRQFSNSRSEMNVSTLELGDSALYLCASSLERRGPEDGEKLFFGSGTQLSVL.